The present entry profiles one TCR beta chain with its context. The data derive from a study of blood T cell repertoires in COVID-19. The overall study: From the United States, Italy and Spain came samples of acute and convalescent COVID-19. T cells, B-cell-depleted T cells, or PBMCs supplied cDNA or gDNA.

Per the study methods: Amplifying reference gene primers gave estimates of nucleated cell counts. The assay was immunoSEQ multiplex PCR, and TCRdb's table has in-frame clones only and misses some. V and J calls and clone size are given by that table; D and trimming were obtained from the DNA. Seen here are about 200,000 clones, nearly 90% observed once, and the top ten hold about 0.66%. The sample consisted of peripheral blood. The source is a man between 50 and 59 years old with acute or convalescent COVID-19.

The CDR3 nucleotides are TGTGCCTGGGCGACAGGGTGGGGAAACACCATATATTTT. Translated, it gives CAWATGWGNTIYF. The J gene is TRBJ1-3, the V gene TRBV30; TRBD1 agrees at 7 bases. The germline V gene has CDR1 GTSNPN and CDR2 SVGIG (reference sequence). The CDR3 totals 13 residues. J was trimmed by 4 bases and V by 5 bases; bases with no gene match: 5.